This is a list of T cell receptor beta chains from one sample in a study of CD8 T cells in ankylosing spondylitis. In TCRdb, the 5' RACE reads were re-called with MiXCR into one record per CDR3 protein. Of under 850,000 distinct CDR3 sequences listed, around 20% are singletons. Input material: blood, either unsorted or a sorted T cell fraction (not recorded which). The receptors originated from a male donor with ankylosing spondylitis. Each CDR3 is given without its conserved first and last residue. D genes are given only for firm matches. For some rows the clone size is stated as once, few or many, or as a class when expanded; others skip it.

>TRBV5-8|TRBJ2-4|.|.
ASSLVGGAKNIQY
>TRBV20-1|TRBJ2-1|.|TRBD2
SPTAAGTDEQF
>TRBV24-1|TRBJ2-5|few|.
ATSDFIKETQY
>TRBV7-9|TRBJ2-1|few|.
ASSPSRESSYNEQF
>TRBV28|TRBJ2-1|.|.
ASSFPSGGQSYNEQF
>TRBV25-1|TRBJ1-1|few|TRBD1
ASSATGAFSTEAF
>TRBV15|TRBJ1-1|few|.
ATSREQGVAF
>TRBV12-3/TRBV12-4|TRBJ2-6|once|TRBD2
ASSPLAGGNVSGANVLT
>TRBV9|TRBJ2-3|.|TRBD2
ASSVDGGRSTDTQY
>TRBV6-6|TRBJ2-7|.|.
ASAGGGNYEQY
>TRBV29-1|TRBJ1-1|few|.
SVESVMNTEAF
>TRBV20-1|TRBJ2-3|few|.
SAVIRGPDTQY
>TRBV7-2|TRBJ2-7|few|.
ASSLKAGTYEQY
>TRBV4-1|TRBJ1-5|many|.
ASSQDGDYGQPQH
>TRBV11-2|TRBJ2-2|few|.
ASSLPRDRPNTGELF
>TRBV4-1|TRBJ2-3|few|.
ASSQGGGGASTDTQY
>TRBV4-1|TRBJ2-2|.|.
ASSQGWFSRTGELF
>TRBV4-1|TRBJ1-6|.|.
ASSQEGSSNSPLH
>TRBV7-2|TRBJ2-7|few|.
ASSLSGGRDEQY
>TRBV29-1|TRBJ2-7|.|TRBD2
SVEDRAGVLAEQY
>TRBV2|TRBJ2-3|.|.
ASLWGAWGTDTQY
>TRBV10-3|TRBJ2-6|few|.
AISDPLGTSGANVLT
>TRBV5-5|TRBJ1-4|.|.
ASSRDGGVTNEKLF
>TRBV5-1|TRBJ2-2|few|TRBD2
ASSLTSGSPGELF
>TRBV29-1|TRBJ2-5|many|.
SVDLRQETQY
>TRBV7-9|TRBJ2-1|.|.
ASSSSGTPNEQF
>TRBV4-2|TRBJ1-4|many|TRBD1
ASSHDRGREKLF
>TRBV5-1|TRBJ1-1|.|TRBD1
ASSSQGVPEAF
>TRBV7-3|TRBJ2-3|once|.
ASSLTGGLVDTQY
>TRBV20-1|TRBJ1-2|few|.
SAIAGSGDGYT
>TRBV7-8|TRBJ2-1|many|TRBD2
ASSSPGLAVSYNEQF
>TRBV15|TRBJ1-5|few|.
ATSTTGRSNQPQH
>TRBV20-1|TRBJ1-2|few|TRBD1
SARTRTGGYGYT
>TRBV12-3/TRBV12-4|TRBJ1-5|few|.
ASSLTRVGQPQH
>TRBV9|TRBJ2-7|.|.
ASSPGQSHYEQY
>TRBV12-3/TRBV12-4|TRBJ2-1|.|.
ASSTRDGVNEQF
>TRBV7-8|TRBJ1-4|.|.
ASSPFVGLNEKLF
>TRBV5-1|TRBJ2-1|.|TRBD1
ASSFFRDRPDNEQF
>TRBV29-1|TRBJ2-3|.|TRBD2
SDPSGGITDTQY
>TRBV29-1|TRBJ2-7|.|TRBD2
SVDTSGSLEQY
>TRBV5-5|TRBJ2-1|.|TRBD2
ASSLISSGGAQREQF
>TRBV12-3/TRBV12-4|TRBJ2-3|.|.
ASSLDAGSTDTQY